This paragraph covers one TCR beta chain sequence. This specimen belongs to a study of blood T cell repertoires in COVID-19. Participant age was roughly 18 to 90 years, and participants resided in roughly 24 US areas. Grouping used clinical history reported by participants in a survey and questionnaire. V shed 6 bases and J shed 1 base, with 10 bases lying between them. This CDR3 comprises 15 residues. Germline CDR1 reads MGHDK; CDR2 reads SYGVNS. In the source study's methods: Reference gene primer amplification gave nucleated cell count estimates. Measured with immunoSEQ multiplex PCR; TCRdb has only the in-frame clones, and not every one. That table furnishes V, J and clone size, whereas the DNA furnished D and trimming. The table has around 130,000 clones, around 84% seen once.

Input material: PBMCs or T cells enriched from blood (not recorded which). The sequence came from a man aged 40-50 years with acute COVID-19. This chain joins TRBV25-1 and TRBJ2-6, with D perhaps matching TRBD2 (6 bases). CDR3 nucleotides: TGTGCCAGCAGACCAGGGACTTCTGGGGCCAACGTCCTGACTTTC. Amino acids: CASRPGTSGANVLTF.